The T cell receptor (beta chain) described here comes from a study of CD8 T cells in Susac syndrome. Regarding the study as a whole: Where Susac syndrome CD4+ T cell repertoires were concerned, no clonal expansion was evident. Individuals included in the TCR sequencing and HLA analysis were acknowledged by the study to be relatively few in number.

Negative isolation was used for CD8+ and CD4+ T cells, and FACS enrichment was applied to TEMRA cells. Germline lookup yields CDR1 SGDLS and CDR2 YYNGEE. Trimming left V 0 bases short and J 4 bases short, with 10 bases between. CDR3 length equals 15 residues. To note about this clonotype: Antigen specificity is unknown.

It was with random hexamers that about 0.45 to 1 ug RNA was reverse transcribed. Amplification of TCR beta CDR3 was carried out by immunoSEQ multiplex PCR, which covered 54 Vbeta and 13 Jbeta segments. TCRdb redid the calling of the immunoSEQ multiplex PCR reads with MiXCR, one entry per CDR3 protein. The repertoire holds roughly 160,000 distinct CDR3 sequences, with roughly 95% as singletons. This clonotype was obtained from a human donor with Susac syndrome. J is TRBJ2-2 and V is TRBV9, with D hard to call. Specimen: CD4+ T cells from PBMCs. The CDR3: CASSVGAGSTGELFF. CDR3 DNA: TGTGCCAGCAGCGTAGGTGCAGGATCCACCGGGGAGCTGTTTTTT.